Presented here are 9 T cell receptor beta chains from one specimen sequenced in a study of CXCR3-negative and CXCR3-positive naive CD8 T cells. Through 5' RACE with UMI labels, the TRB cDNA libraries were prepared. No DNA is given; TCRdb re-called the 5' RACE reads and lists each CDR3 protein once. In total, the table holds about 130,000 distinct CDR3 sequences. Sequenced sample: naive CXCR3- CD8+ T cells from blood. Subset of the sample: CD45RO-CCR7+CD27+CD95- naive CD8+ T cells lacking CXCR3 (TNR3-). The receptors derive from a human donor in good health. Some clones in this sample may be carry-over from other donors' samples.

The CDR3: CASSIYSRAGSNQPQHF. This rearrangement joins TRBV19 to TRBJ1-5; as DNA is missing, the TRBD1 call by TCRdb cannot be tested. Germline assignment: CDR1 LNHDA and CDR2 SQIVND (reference sequence). The CDR3 loop spans 17 amino acids.

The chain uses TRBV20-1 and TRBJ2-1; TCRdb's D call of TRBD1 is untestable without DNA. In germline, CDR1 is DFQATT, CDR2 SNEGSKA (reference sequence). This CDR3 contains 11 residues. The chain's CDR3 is CSAVRTGEQFF.

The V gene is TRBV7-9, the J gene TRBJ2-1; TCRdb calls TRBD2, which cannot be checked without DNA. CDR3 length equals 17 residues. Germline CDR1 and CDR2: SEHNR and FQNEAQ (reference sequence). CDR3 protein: CASFGTSGSTSDNEQFF.

The CDR3 region is CASSARGASDGYTF. The V call is TRBV7-9, the J call TRBJ1-2. The CDR3 sequence is 14 residues long. From germline, CDR1 is SEHNR and CDR2 FQNEAQ (reference sequence).

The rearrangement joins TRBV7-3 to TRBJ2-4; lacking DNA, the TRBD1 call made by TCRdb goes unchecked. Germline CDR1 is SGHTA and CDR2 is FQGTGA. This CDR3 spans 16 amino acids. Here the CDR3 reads CASSTPRTLAKNIQCF.

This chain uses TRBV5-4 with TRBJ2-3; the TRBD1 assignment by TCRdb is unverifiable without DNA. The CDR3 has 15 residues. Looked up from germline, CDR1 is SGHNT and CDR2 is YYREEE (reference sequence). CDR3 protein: CASSPFQGTTDTQYF. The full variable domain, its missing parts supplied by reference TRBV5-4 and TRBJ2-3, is ETGVTQSPTHLIKTRGQQVTLRCSSQSGHNTVSWYQQALGQGPQFIFQYYREEENGRGNFPPRFSGLQFPNYSSELNVNALELDDSALYLCASSPFQGTTDTQYFGPGTRLTVL.

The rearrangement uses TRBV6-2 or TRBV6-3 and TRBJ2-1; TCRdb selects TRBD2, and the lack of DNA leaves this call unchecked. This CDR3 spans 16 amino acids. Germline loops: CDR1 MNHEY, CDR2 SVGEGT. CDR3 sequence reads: CASSILAGAAYNEQFF.

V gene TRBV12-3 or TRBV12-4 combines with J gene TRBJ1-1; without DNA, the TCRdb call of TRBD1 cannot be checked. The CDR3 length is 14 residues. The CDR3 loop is CASSLSAGGFEAFF.

The CDR3 protein is CSVGGATGELFF. The chain has TRBV29-1 and TRBJ2-2. This CDR3 is built from 12 residues. The germline V gene encodes CDR1 SQVTM and CDR2 ANQGSEA.